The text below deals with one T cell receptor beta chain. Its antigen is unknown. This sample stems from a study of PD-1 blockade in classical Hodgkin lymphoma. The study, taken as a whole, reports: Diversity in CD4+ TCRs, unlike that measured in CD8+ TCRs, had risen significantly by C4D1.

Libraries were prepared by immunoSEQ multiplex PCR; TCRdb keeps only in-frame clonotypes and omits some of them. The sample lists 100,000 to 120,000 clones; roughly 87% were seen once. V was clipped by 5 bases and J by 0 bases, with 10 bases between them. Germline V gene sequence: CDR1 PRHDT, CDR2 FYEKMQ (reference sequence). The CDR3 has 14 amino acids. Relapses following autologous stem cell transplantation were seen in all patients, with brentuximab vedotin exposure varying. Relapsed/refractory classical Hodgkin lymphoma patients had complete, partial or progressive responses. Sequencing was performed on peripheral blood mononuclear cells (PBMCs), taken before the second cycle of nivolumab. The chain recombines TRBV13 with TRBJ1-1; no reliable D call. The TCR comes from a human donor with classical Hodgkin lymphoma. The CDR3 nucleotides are TGTGCCAGCAGCCCGCAGAGAATGAACACTGAAGCTTTCTTT. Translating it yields CASSPQRMNTEAFF. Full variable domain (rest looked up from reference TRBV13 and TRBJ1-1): AAGVIQSPRHLIKEKRETATLKCYPIPRHDTVYWYQQGPGQDPQFLISFYEKMQSDKGSIPDRFSAQQFSDYHSELNMSSLELGDSALYFCASSPQRMNTEAFFGQGTRLTVV.